Detailed here is one T cell receptor (beta chain). This specimen comes from a study of blood T cell repertoires in COVID-19. Study background: Material from acute and convalescent COVID-19 was sourced from the United States, Italy and Spain. From T cells, B-cell-depleted T cells, or PBMCs came the material, which was cDNA or gDNA.

Source study methods: Estimated nucleated cell counts came from reference gene primer amplification. TCRdb's table, derived via immunoSEQ multiplex PCR, lists solely in-frame clones and lacks some. That table gives V, J and clone size, and the DNA gave D and trimming. The profile shows a few hundred thousand clones, roughly 80% of them singletons. The sequenced sample was peripheral blood. The sequence was obtained from a man aged 55-75 years who had recovered from COVID-19.

CDR3 sequence (DNA): TGTGCCAGCAGCCGACAGGGGGGTACTGAAGCTTTCTTT. Its translation is CASSRQGGTEAFF. The chain employs TRBV3-1 (or the pseudogene TRBV3-2) and TRBJ1-1, with 9 nucleotides matching TRBD1. This CDR3 comprises 13 residues. Trimming took 4 bases from V and 5 from J; bases not matched to a gene: 2. The germline V gene encodes CDR1 LGHDT and CDR2 YNNKEL (reference sequence).